This TCR beta chain was sequenced during a study of spatial heterogeneity in lung cancer. In this sample, this clonotype is medium-sized (0.01 to 0.1%). Its target is not known. This beta chain appears as a stray read in a library generated for alpha chains; its size is not informative. Individual TCR cDNA molecules each bore their own unique molecular identifier. TCRdb fed the 5' RACE reads into MiXCR, producing one record per CDR3 protein. The sample has some 6,900 distinct CDR3 sequences, roughly an eighth seen once. Time point defined: sample taken at primary tumor resection. Donors were under 90 untreated early-stage non-small cell lung cancer patients. In each case, whole RNA from tumor, nontumor lung or frozen PBMC was sequenced unsorted. Trimming took off 3 bases at V and 7 bases at J, with 16 bases between the two ends. Germline V gene lookup returns CDR1 KGHSH and CDR2 LQKENI. The CDR3 length is 16 residues.

Overall study findings and caveats: Expanded alpha and beta TCR counts within tumors tracked tumor mutation counts.

The chain couples TRBV18 to TRBJ1-6; perhaps TRBD1 as D (6 bases). The material was lung tumor tissue, obtained at surgery. The sequence derives from a male donor with early-stage non-small cell lung cancer. In DNA, the CDR3 is TGTGCCAGCTCACCGGAAACCGGGACAAGGAATTCACCCCTCCACTTT. Protein: CASSPETGTRNSPLHF.